This T cell receptor (beta chain) comes out of a study of CDR3 diversity in severe acne. A single record per CDR3 protein comes from TCRdb applying MiXCR to the PCR reads. The table lists some 90,000 distinct CDR3 sequences, roughly half of them singletons. The CDR3 loop spans 15 amino acids. Per the germline V gene, CDR1 is SGHVT and CDR2 is SQSDAQ. Trimming pared 1 base from V and 0 bases from J, leaving 9 bases between. Sequencing input: blood. The chain uses TRBV7-4 and TRBJ1-1; tentative D call: TRBD1 (5 bases). This TCR came from a male donor in good health, serving as a control. The CDR3 DNA sequence: TGTGCCAGCAGCTTAGTACAGGCTATGAACACTGAAGCTTTCTTT. Translated: CASSLVQAMNTEAFF.